This is a list of T cell receptor beta chains from one sample in a study of cytomegalovirus exposure and HLA in healthy donors. Here immunoSEQ multiplex PCR was the method, and the copy in TCRdb shows in-frame clones only, minus some. Among around 100,000 clones listed, around three quarters were seen once. The sample comprised PBMCs. The receptors stem from a female donor in good health and CMV-seropositive. Each CDR3 is given with its conserved first and last residue. The order of the fields is CDR3 protein, CDR3 DNA, CDR3 length, D gene, J gene, V gene. The D gene is left open where the match is weak.

CDR3aa: CASSPPGTGVFSGELFF; CDR3nt: TGTGCCAGCTCACCTCCCGGGACAGGGGTTTTCTCCGGGGAGCTGTTTTTT; len: 17; d_gene: TRBD1; j_gene: TRBJ2-2; v_gene: TRBV18
CDR3aa: CASSDDRGGSYNEQFF; CDR3nt: TGTGCCAGCAGCGACGACAGGGGTGGCTCCTACAATGAGCAGTTCTTC; len: 16; d_gene: TRBD1; j_gene: TRBJ2-1; v_gene: TRBV7-3
CDR3aa: CASSEFTGGVYGYTF; CDR3nt: TGTGCCAGCAGTGAATTTACAGGTGGAGTTTATGGCTACACCTTC; len: 15; d_gene: NA; j_gene: TRBJ1-2; v_gene: TRBV6-1
CDR3aa: CTSSTHSGITNTEAFF; CDR3nt: TGCACCAGCAGCACACACTCCGGGATTACGAACACTGAAGCTTTCTTT; len: 16; d_gene: NA; j_gene: TRBJ1-1; v_gene: TRBV1
CDR3aa: CASSYGLNTDTQYF; CDR3nt: TGTGCCAGCAGTTACGGGCTAAACACAGATACGCAGTATTTT; len: 14; d_gene: NA; j_gene: TRBJ2-3; v_gene: TRBV6-5
CDR3aa: CASSLDSSYGYTF; CDR3nt: TGTGCCAGCAGCTTGGACAGTTCCTATGGCTACACCTTC; len: 13; d_gene: NA; j_gene: TRBJ1-2; v_gene: TRBV5-4
CDR3aa: CASSRRPGENNEQFF; CDR3nt: TGTGCCAGCAGCCGCAGACCAGGTGAGAACAATGAGCAGTTCTTC; len: 15; d_gene: NA; j_gene: TRBJ2-1; v_gene: TRBV7-3
CDR3aa: CASSEATNTEAFF; CDR3nt: TGTGCCAGCAGTGAAGCTACGAACACTGAAGCTTTCTTT; len: 13; d_gene: NA; j_gene: TRBJ1-1; v_gene: TRBV6-5
CDR3aa: CASSVDARQGKSEQYF; CDR3nt: TGTGCCAGCAGCGTAGATGCGAGACAGGGGAAATCCGAGCAGTACTTC; len: 16; d_gene: TRBD1; j_gene: TRBJ2-7; v_gene: TRBV9
CDR3aa: CASSLATNYYEQYF; CDR3nt: TGTGCCAGCAGTTTGGCTACAAACTACTACGAGCAGTACTTC; len: 14; d_gene: NA; j_gene: TRBJ2-7; v_gene: TRBV28